This T cell receptor (beta chain) was found in a study of blood T cell repertoires in COVID-19. Overall study context: Whether acute or convalescent, the COVID-19 samples came from the United States, Italy and Spain. Sample material is recorded as cDNA or gDNA derived from T cells, B-cell-depleted T cells, or PBMCs.

The CDR3 covers 15 residues. J gave up 6 bases and V 2 bases, and 6 bases lay outside the gene matches. Germline values: CDR1 LNHNV, CDR2 YYDKDF (reference sequence). This clone was seen once. Data came from immunoSEQ multiplex PCR; TCRdb stores just in-frame clones and leaves some out. The sample records approximately 120,000 clones, around nine tenths being singletons. The origin of this receptor is a woman of 80 years or more with acute or convalescent COVID-19. The sample was peripheral blood. This chain joins TRBV15 and TRBJ1-2; 10 positions match TRBD1. This CDR3 is CATSRRTGGRDGYTF. CDR3 bases: TGTGCCACCAGCAGAAGGACAGGGGGAAGGGATGGCTACACCTTC.